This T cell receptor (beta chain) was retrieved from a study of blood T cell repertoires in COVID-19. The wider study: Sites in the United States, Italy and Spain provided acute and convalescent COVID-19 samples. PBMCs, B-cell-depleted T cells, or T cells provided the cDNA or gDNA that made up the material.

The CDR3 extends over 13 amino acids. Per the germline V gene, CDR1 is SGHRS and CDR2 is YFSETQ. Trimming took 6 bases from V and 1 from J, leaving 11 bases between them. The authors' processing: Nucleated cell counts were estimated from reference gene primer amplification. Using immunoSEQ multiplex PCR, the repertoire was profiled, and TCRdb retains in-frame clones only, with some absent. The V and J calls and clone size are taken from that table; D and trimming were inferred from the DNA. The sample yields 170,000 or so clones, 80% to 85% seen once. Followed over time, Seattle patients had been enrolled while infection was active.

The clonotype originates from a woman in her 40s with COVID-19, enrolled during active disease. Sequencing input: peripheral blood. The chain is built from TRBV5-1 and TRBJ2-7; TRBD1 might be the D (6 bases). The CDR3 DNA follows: TGCGCCAGCAAAGCACAGGGATCCTACGAGCAGTACTTC. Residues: CASKAQGSYEQYF. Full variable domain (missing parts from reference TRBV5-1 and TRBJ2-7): KAGVTQTPRYLIKTRGQQVTLSCSPISGHRSVSWYQQTPGQGLQFLFEYFSETQRNKGNFPGRFSGRQFSNSRSEMNVSTLELGDSALYLCASKAQGSYEQYFGPGTRLTVT.